This TCR beta chain was sequenced in a study of blood T cell repertoires in COVID-19. As for the study in general: Acute and convalescent COVID-19 specimens originated in the United States, Italy and Spain. T cells, B-cell-depleted T cells, or PBMCs supplied cDNA or gDNA.

The V and J ends lost 11 bases and 4 bases, in that order; junction bases with no gene match: 12. Per the germline V gene, CDR1 is MNHEY and CDR2 is SVGAGI. This CDR3 is built from 15 residues. It was within 2 weeks before study entry that exposed participants met a COVID-19 case. As handled by the study authors: By means of reference gene primer amplification, nucleated cell counts were estimated. TCRdb's copy holds only in-frame clones and misses some; the assay was immunoSEQ multiplex PCR. V, J and clone size derive from that table, while D and trimming were established from the DNA sequence. This sample has about 280,000 clones, with approximately 80% found just once.

The sequence derives from a man aged 40-50 years who had been exposed to COVID-19. Sequencing was performed on PBMCs or T cells enriched from blood (not recorded which). The chain employs TRBV6-5 and TRBJ2-2; 8 nucleotides align to TRBD1. Written as DNA, the CDR3 is TGTGCCCTTCCTCGTACGGGACAGGCCACCGGGGAGCTGTTTTTT. This translates into CALPRTGQATGELFF.